These T cell receptor beta chains were read from a single sample in a study of identical twins. TCRdb ran MiXCR on the 5' RACE reads and lists one entry per CDR3 protein. The sample consists of around 570,000 distinct CDR3 sequences, 9.6% of them appearing once. The same specimen was also included in a second study, on yellow fever vaccine responses in identical twins.

The specimen sequenced was PBMCs. Receptors were obtained from a woman aged 18 to 35 in good health. Each CDR3 is given with its conserved first and last residue. Fields, in order: clone size, V gene, J gene, CDR3 protein. Only some rows state a clone size, as once, few, many or a class for expanded clones.

size: .
V: TRBV11-1
J: TRBJ2-3
CDR3: CASSLGDIAGGPVPKDTQYF

size: .
V: TRBV28
J: TRBJ2-7
CDR3: CASSTTGRGSYEQYF

size: .
V: TRBV7-9
J: TRBJ2-5
CDR3: CASSLISGKETQYF

size: .
V: TRBV7-9
J: TRBJ2-3
CDR3: CASSPGTGASTDTQYF

size: few
V: TRBV5-5
J: TRBJ2-7
CDR3: CASRPRGDSYEQYF

size: many
V: TRBV12-3/TRBV12-4
J: TRBJ2-7
CDR3: CASSPPGDEQYF

size: few
V: TRBV2
J: TRBJ2-3
CDR3: CASSEAGGGLTDTQYF

size: many
V: TRBV6-2/TRBV6-3
J: TRBJ2-1
CDR3: CASSLSLAAYNEQFF

size: .
V: TRBV4-3
J: TRBJ2-2
CDR3: CASSQVTGVVAIGELFF

size: .
V: TRBV15
J: TRBJ2-1
CDR3: CATSSKPGGGQFF

size: many
V: TRBV4-3
J: TRBJ2-7
CDR3: CASSQVTGTGGHEQYF

size: few
V: TRBV27
J: TRBJ2-7
CDR3: CASSLRWGLGYYEQYF

size: few
V: TRBV6-5
J: TRBJ2-7
CDR3: CASSSRAPGQGPYEQYF

size: .
V: TRBV27
J: TRBJ2-1
CDR3: CASSSRDRPYNEQFF

size: .
V: TRBV11-2
J: TRBJ2-7
CDR3: CASRGGAARRTYEQYF

size: many
V: TRBV30
J: TRBJ2-1
CDR3: CAWSVGPAEQFF

size: many
V: TRBV7-3
J: TRBJ2-1
CDR3: CASSLAGTGSSYNEQFF

size: .
V: TRBV12-3/TRBV12-4
J: TRBJ1-1
CDR3: CASSSRVRAEAFF

size: .
V: TRBV12-3/TRBV12-4
J: TRBJ1-3
CDR3: CASSLSPWTGNTIYF

size: few
V: TRBV27
J: TRBJ2-1
CDR3: CASSLSPRGWGEQFF

size: .
V: TRBV27
J: TRBJ1-1
CDR3: CASARGGQNTEAFF

size: .
V: TRBV7-3
J: TRBJ1-6
CDR3: CASSRRGAYNSPLHF

size: .
V: TRBV28
J: TRBJ2-7
CDR3: CASWAVEAYEQYF

size: .
V: TRBV15
J: TRBJ2-7
CDR3: CATSRDPLATSYEQYF

size: .
V: TRBV2
J: TRBJ2-1
CDR3: CASCFTNEQFF

size: many
V: TRBV12-3/TRBV12-4
J: TRBJ2-1
CDR3: CASSKTRNEQFF

size: many
V: TRBV12-3/TRBV12-4
J: TRBJ2-2
CDR3: CASSRDRASGELFF

size: few
V: TRBV5-5
J: TRBJ2-1
CDR3: CASSSVAGGGNEQFF

size: .
V: TRBV13
J: TRBJ1-6
CDR3: CASSENNSPLHF

size: .
V: TRBV12-3/TRBV12-4
J: TRBJ2-7
CDR3: CASSYIGGNREQYF

size: many
V: TRBV29-1
J: TRBJ2-1
CDR3: CSVVFANEQFF

size: few
V: TRBV7-6
J: TRBJ2-7
CDR3: CASSFERASYEQYF

size: few
V: TRBV10-3
J: TRBJ2-5
CDR3: CAISESIVGKETQYF

size: few
V: TRBV11-2
J: TRBJ2-1
CDR3: CASSLISTSGSNEQFF

size: many
V: TRBV27
J: TRBJ1-2
CDR3: CASSLKSNYGYTF

size: .
V: TRBV11-2
J: TRBJ2-3
CDR3: CASWTGLAGADTQYF

size: .
V: TRBV4-3
J: TRBJ2-2
CDR3: CASSQGRGQGYGELFF

size: many
V: TRBV29-1
J: TRBJ2-1
CDR3: CSVEVGDDEQFF

size: few
V: TRBV4-3
J: TRBJ2-3
CDR3: CASSQDGGTQYF

size: .
V: TRBV20-1
J: TRBJ2-1
CDR3: CSASLDTSIYNEQFF

size: few
V: TRBV4-3
J: TRBJ2-7
CDR3: CASSQLITSGVTYEQYF

size: few
V: TRBV24-1
J: TRBJ2-1
CDR3: CATSDIGTSSYNEQFF

size: .
V: TRBV7-3
J: TRBJ2-5
CDR3: CASSPGTASRETQYF

size: many
V: TRBV29-1
J: TRBJ2-5
CDR3: CSVEASGRAQETQYF

size: few
V: TRBV10-3
J: TRBJ2-7
CDR3: CAISETRGLIDQQYF

size: few
V: TRBV5-1
J: TRBJ1-6
CDR3: CASSSNRGQNSPLHF

size: many
V: TRBV5-1
J: TRBJ1-5
CDR3: CASSEDRGNQPQHF